The rows below give T cell receptor beta chains drawn from one sample of a study of response to subunit inactivated influenza vaccine. Each CDR3 protein gets one entry after TCRdb re-called the RT-PCR reads with MiXCR. The data contain about 650,000 distinct CDR3 sequences, roughly 15% of them singletons. Sequences were derived from PBMCs from blood, sampled about 14 days before vaccination. Receptor source: a man aged 45 to 65 who received an inactivated influenza vaccine. CDR3s include the opening cysteine and the closing phenylalanine or tryptophan. Each record gives: J gene, V gene, CDR3 protein.

TRBJ1-2 | TRBV7-9 | CASSQTGIYGYTF
TRBJ2-7 | TRBV6-5 | CASSYSTGTSEQYF
TRBJ1-4 | TRBV6-5 | CASSYGGREKLFF
TRBJ2-7 | TRBV12-3/TRBV12-4 | CASSPGADEQYF
TRBJ2-5 | TRBV15 | CATSRAVVGQETQYF
TRBJ2-1 | TRBV7-6 | CASTLLANLYNEQFF
TRBJ2-1 | TRBV6-1 | CASRRTGAYNEQFF
TRBJ2-5 | TRBV20-1 | CSAVSQGETQYF
TRBJ2-2 | TRBV5-1 | CASSSRQGSTGELFF
TRBJ2-2 | TRBV5-1 | CASSSGLAATGELFF
TRBJ1-4 | TRBV6-1 | CASMQERLTNEKLFF
TRBJ2-1 | TRBV5-8 | CASRFPRKGDEQFF
TRBJ2-7 | TRBV5-1 | CASSKGQGGYEQYF
TRBJ1-4 | TRBV20-1 | CSAKRWQGDEKLFF
TRBJ1-1 | TRBV15 | CATSRDRASEAFF
TRBJ2-5 | TRBV20-1 | CSANTGELGLGETQYF
TRBJ2-1 | TRBV7-9 | CASSLAWRPEQFF
TRBJ2-1 | TRBV29-1 | CSVFTSGSWFF
TRBJ2-5 | TRBV7-2 | CASRGPQETQYF
TRBJ1-2 | TRBV14 | CASSQVEGTGSGYTF
TRBJ2-7 | TRBV5-1 | CASSVQTGARSYEQYF
TRBJ2-2 | TRBV13 | CASSFLHRTRTGELFF
TRBJ1-4 | TRBV29-1 | CSVEARTTTNEKLFF
TRBJ2-4 | TRBV2 | CASSEARRGHIQYF
TRBJ1-2 | TRBV7-9 | CASSTERDVNYGYTF
TRBJ2-1 | TRBV20-1 | CSAGGQRIYNEQFF